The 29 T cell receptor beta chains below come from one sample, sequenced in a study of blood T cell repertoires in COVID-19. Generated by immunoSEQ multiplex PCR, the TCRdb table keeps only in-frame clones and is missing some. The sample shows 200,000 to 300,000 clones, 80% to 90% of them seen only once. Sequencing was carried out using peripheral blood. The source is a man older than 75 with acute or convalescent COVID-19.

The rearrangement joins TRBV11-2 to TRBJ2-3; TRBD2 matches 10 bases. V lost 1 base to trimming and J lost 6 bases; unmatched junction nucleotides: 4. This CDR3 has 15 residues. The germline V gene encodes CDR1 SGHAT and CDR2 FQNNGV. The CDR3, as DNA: TGTGCCAGCAGCTTAGCAGCGGGGGGGGTCGATACGCAGTATTTT. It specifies CASSLAAGGVDTQYF.

The CDR3 bases are TGTGCCAGCAGCCCAGTCGGGGGAACGGCAGATACGCAGTATTTT. Amino acids: CASSPVGGTADTQYF. The rearrangement links TRBV7-7 to TRBJ2-3; weak D call: TRBD2 (6 bases). CDR1 is SSHAT, CDR2 FNYEAQ, per germline (reference sequence). V was shortened by 5 bases and J by 4 bases, with 16 bases between the two germline ends. The CDR3 covers 15 residues.

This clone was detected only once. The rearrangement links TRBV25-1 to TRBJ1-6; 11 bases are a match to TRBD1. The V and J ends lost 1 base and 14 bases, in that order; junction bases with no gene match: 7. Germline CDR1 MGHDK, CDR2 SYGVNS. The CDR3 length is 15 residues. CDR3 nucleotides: TGTGCCAGCAGTGAATGGGGGACAGGGGGTCGATCCCTCCACTTT. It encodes CASSEWGTGGRSLHF.

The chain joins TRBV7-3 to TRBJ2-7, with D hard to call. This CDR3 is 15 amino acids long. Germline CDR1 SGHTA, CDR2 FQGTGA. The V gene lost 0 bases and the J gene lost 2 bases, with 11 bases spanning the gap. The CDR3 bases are TGTGCCAGCAGCTTAACCCCGGTTGGTACCTACGAGCAGTACTTC. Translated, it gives CASSLTPVGTYEQYF. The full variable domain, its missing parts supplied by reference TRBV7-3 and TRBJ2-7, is GAGVSQTPSNKVTEKGKYVELRCDPISGHTALYWYRQSLGQGPEFLIYFQGTGAADDSGLPNDRFFAVRPEGSVSTLKIQRTERGDSAVYLCASSLTPVGTYEQYFGPGTRLTVT.

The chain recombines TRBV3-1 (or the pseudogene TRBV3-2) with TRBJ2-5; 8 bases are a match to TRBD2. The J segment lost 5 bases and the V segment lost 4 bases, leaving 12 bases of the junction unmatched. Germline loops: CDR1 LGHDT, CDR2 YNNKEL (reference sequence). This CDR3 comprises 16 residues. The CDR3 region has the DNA TGTGCCAGCAGCCGCTCCCGGGGGGGCCCGGGGGAGACCCAGTACTTC. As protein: CASSRSRGGPGETQYF.

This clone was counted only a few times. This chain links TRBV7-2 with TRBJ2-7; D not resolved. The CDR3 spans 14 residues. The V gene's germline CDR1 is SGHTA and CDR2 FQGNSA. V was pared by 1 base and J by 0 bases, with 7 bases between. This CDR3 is CASSLEFSSYEQYF. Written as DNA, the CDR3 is TGTGCCAGCAGCTTAGAGTTCAGCTCCTACGAGCAGTACTTC.

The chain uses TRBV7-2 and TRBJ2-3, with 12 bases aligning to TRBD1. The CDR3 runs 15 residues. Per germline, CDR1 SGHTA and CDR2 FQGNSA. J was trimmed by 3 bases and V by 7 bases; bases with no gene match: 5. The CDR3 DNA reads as TGTGCCAGCACGAGGGACAGGGGGCAGACAGATACGCAGTATTTT. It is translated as CASTRDRGQTDTQYF.

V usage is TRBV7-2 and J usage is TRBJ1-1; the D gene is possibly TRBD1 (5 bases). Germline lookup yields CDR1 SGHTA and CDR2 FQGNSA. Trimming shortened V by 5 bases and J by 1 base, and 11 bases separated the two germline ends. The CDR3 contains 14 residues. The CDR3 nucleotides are TGTGCCAGCAGCCCCCTCGACAGGAACACTGAAGCTTTCTTT. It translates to CASSPLDRNTEAFF.

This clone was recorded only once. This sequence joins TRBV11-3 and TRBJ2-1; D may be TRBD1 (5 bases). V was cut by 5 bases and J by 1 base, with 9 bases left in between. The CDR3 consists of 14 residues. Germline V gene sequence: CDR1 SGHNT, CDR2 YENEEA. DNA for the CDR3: TGTGCCAGCAGCACCGCAGGGTCCTACAATGAGCAGTTCTTC. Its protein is CASSTAGSYNEQFF.

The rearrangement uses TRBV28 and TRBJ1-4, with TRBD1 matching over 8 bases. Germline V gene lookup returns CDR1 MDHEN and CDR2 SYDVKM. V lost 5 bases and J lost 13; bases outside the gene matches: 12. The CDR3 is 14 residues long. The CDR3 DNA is TGTGCCAGCAGTCCCGGCCAGGGGGCGCGGTCACTGTTTTTT. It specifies CASSPGQGARSLFF.

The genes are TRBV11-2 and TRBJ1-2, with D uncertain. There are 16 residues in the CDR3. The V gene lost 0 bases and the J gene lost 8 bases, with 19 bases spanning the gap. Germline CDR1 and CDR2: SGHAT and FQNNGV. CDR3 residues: CASSLDRRGIQGGYTF. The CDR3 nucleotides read TGTGCCAGCAGCTTAGATCGCCGCGGAATCCAAGGCGGCTACACCTTC.

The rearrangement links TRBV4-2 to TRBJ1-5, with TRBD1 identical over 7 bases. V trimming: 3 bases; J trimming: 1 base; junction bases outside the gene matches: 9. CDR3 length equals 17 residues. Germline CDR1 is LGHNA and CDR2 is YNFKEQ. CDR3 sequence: CASSHTYRGRSNQPQHF. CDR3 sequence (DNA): TGTGCCAGCAGCCACACGTACAGGGGTAGGAGCAATCAGCCCCAGCATTTT.

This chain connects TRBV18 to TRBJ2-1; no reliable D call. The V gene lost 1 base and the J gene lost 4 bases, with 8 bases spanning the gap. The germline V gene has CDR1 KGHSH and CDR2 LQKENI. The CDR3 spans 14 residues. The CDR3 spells CASSPLPGYNEQFF. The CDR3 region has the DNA TGTGCCAGCTCACCACTGCCAGGATACAATGAGCAGTTCTTC.

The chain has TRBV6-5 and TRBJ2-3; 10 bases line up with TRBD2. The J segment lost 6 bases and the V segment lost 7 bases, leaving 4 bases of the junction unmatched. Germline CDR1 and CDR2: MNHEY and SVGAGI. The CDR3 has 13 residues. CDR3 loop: CASKSGGADTQYF. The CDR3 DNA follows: TGTGCCAGCAAAAGCGGGGGGGCCGATACGCAGTATTTT.

The CDR3: CSVVSSVPQETQYF. The CDR3 DNA follows: TGCAGCGTTGTCTCTAGCGTCCCCCAAGAGACCCAGTACTTC. The chain uses TRBV29-1 and TRBJ2-5, with D possibly being TRBD2 (6 bases). The V end lost 4 bases, the J end lost 1 base, and 13 bases lay between the germline ends. CDR1 and CDR2 (germline): SQVTM, ANQGSEA. The CDR3 runs to 14 residues.

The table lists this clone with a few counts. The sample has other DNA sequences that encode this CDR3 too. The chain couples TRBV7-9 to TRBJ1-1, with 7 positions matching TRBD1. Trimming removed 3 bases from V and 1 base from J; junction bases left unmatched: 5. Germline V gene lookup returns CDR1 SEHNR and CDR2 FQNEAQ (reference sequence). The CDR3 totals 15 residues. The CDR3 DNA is TGTGCCAGCAGCTTCTCCGGGACAGCGAACACTGAAGCTTTCTTT. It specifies CASSFSGTANTEAFF.

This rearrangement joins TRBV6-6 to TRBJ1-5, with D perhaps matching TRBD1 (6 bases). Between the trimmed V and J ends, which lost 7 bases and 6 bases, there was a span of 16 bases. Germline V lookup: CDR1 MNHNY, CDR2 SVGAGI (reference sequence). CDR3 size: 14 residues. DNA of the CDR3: TGTGCCAGCAATCTGGGGGCGGGCGGTCAGCCCCAGCATTTT. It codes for CASNLGAGGQPQHF.

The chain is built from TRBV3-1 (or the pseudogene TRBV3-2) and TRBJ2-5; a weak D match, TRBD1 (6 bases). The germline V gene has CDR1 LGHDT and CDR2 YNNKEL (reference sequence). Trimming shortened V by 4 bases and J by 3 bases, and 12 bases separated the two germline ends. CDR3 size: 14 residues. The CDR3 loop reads CASSPGRTEETQYF. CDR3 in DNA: TGTGCCAGCAGCCCGGGGCGGACAGAAGAGACCCAGTACTTC.

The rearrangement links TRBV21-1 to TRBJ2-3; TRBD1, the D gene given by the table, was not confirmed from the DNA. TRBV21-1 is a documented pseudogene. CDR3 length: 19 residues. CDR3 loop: CASSKTPGQGYFGADTQYF. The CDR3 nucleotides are TGTGCCAGCAGCAAAACCCCGGGACAGGGATATTTTGGGGCAGATACGCAGTATTTT.

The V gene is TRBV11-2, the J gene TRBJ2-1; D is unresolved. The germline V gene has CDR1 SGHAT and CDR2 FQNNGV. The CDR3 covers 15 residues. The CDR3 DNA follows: TGTCCTCACCCCTCACGACACGTCTCCTACAATGAGCAGTTCTTC. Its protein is CPHPSRHVSYNEQFF.

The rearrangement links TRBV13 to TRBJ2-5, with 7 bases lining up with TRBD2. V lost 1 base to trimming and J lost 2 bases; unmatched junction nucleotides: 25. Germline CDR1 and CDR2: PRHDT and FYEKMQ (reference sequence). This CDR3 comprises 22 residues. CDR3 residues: CASSLARGSGGSPSPPQETQYF. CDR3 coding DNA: TGTGCCAGCAGCTTAGCACGGGGTTCCGGCGGGAGCCCTTCGCCCCCTCAAGAGACCCAGTACTTC.

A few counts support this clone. For the CDR3, the DNA is TGTGCCAGTTTCAATAGCGGTTCCCCCACAGATACGCAGTATTTT. This sequence encodes CASFNSGSPTDTQYF. J is TRBJ2-3 and V is TRBV2; D is possibly TRBD2 (6 bases). The germline V and J ends were trimmed by 9 bases and 2 bases, with 18 bases remaining between them. Germline values: CDR1 SNHLY, CDR2 FYNNEI. The CDR3 loop spans 15 amino acids. The complete variable domain, with remaining parts taken from reference TRBV2 and TRBJ2-3, reads EPEVTQTPSHQVTQMGQEVILRCVPISNHLYFYWYRQILGQKVEFLVSFYNNEISEKSEIFDDQFSVERPDGSNFTLKIRSTKLEDSAMYFCASFNSGSPTDTQYFGPGTRLTVL.

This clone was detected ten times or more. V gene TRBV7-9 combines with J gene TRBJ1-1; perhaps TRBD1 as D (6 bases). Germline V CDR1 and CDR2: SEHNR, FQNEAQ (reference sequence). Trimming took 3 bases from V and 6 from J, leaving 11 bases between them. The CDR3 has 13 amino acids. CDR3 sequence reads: CASSFDRSAEAFF. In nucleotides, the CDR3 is TGTGCCAGCAGCTTTGACAGGAGCGCTGAAGCTTTCTTT.

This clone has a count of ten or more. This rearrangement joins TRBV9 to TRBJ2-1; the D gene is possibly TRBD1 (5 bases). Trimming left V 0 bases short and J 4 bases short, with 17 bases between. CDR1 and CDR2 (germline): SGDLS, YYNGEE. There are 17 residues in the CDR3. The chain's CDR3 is CASSVARGKGGYNEQFF. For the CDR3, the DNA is TGTGCCAGCAGCGTAGCTAGGGGAAAGGGTGGGTACAATGAGCAGTTCTTC.

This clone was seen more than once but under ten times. CDR3 protein: CAISGGQGDYGYTF. CDR3 DNA: TGTGCCATCAGTGGAGGACAGGGCGACTATGGCTACACCTTC. The chain joins TRBV10-3 to TRBJ1-2, with TRBD1 matching over 8 bases. This CDR3 has 14 residues. Germline loops: CDR1 ENHRY, CDR2 SYGVKD. The trim removed 4 bases at V and 3 bases at J, leaving 4 bases unmatched.

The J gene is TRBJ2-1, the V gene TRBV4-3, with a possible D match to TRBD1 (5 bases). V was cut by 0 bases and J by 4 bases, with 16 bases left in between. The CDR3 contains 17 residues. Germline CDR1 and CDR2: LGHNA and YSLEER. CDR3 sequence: CASSQDRKAGMYNEQFF. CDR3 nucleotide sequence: TGCGCCAGCAGCCAAGATCGGAAGGCAGGGATGTACAATGAGCAGTTCTTC.

The CDR3, as DNA: TGTGCCAGCCAGGCCACAGGGGCCCGGGATACGCAGTATTTT. Amino acids: CASQATGARDTQYF. The chain joins TRBV25-1 to TRBJ2-3, with TRBD1 identical over 7 bases. Per the germline V gene, CDR1 is MGHDK and CDR2 is SYGVNS. The ends lost 8 bases at V and 6 bases at J; junction bases unmatched: 11. The CDR3 covers 14 residues.

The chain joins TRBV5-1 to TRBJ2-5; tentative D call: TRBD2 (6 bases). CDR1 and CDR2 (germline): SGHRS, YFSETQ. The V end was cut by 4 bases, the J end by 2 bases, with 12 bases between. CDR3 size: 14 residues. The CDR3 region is CASSRGTDQETQYF. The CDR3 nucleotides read TGCGCCAGCAGCCGCGGGACTGATCAAGAGACCCAGTACTTC.

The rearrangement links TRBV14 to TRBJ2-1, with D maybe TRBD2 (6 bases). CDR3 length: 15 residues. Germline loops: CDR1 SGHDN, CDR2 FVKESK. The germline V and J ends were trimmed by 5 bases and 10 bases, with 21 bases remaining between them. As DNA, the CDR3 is TGTGCCAGCAGCAACATCGGGACTCCGCCTCGAGAGCAGTTCTTC. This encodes CASSNIGTPPREQFF.